The 14 T cell receptor beta chains listed next were all sequenced from one sample in a study of blood T cell repertoires in COVID-19. The table came from immunoSEQ multiplex PCR; TCRdb's copy has only in-frame clones and leaves some out. The repertoire holds approximately 220,000 clones, with 84% as singletons. The sample comprised peripheral blood. The receptors were sampled from a woman under 40 who had recovered from COVID-19.

This clone has only a few counts. The same CDR3 is also encoded by other DNA sequences in this sample. The rearrangement links TRBV11-2 to TRBJ2-7; no clear D gene. Germline V gene lookup returns CDR1 SGHAT and CDR2 FQNNGV. This CDR3 comprises 12 residues. Trimming cost V 4 bases and J 0 bases, with 4 bases left between them. The CDR3 bases are TGTGCCAGCAGCTCCAGCTCCTACGAGCAGTACTTC. Translation gives CASSSSSYEQYF.

This clone was detected only a few times. The chain's CDR3 is CASKEAGLTYEQYF. The CDR3 DNA sequence: TGTGCCAGCAAGGAGGCGGGATTAACCTACGAGCAGTACTTC. The chain employs TRBV2 and TRBJ2-7, with D possibly being TRBD2 (6 bases). The CDR3 spans 14 residues. V shed 7 bases and J shed 2 bases, with 15 bases lying between them. CDR1 and CDR2 (germline): SNHLY, FYNNEI.

This clone was detected ten times or more. The gene calls are TRBV5-4 and TRBJ2-3; 7 bases line up with TRBD1. Trimming removed 1 base from V and 3 bases from J; junction bases left unmatched: 2. The germline gives CDR1 SGHNT, CDR2 YYREEE (reference sequence). This CDR3 comprises 14 residues. In DNA, the CDR3 is TGTGCCAGCAGCTTGTCCAGGGGGACAGATACGCAGTATTTT. Translated: CASSLSRGTDTQYF.

The rearrangement uses TRBV7-9 and TRBJ2-3; TRBD2 matches 9 bases. Germline assignment: CDR1 SEHNR and CDR2 FQNEAQ (reference sequence). CDR3 length: 18 residues. Losses at the gene ends were 6 bases for V and 5 bases for J; bases not matched to a gene: 18. CDR3 bases: TGTGCCAGCAGACCCCCTCCTCGCGGGAGGGCCGAGAAAGATACGCAGTATTTT. It translates to CASRPPPRGRAEKDTQYF.

There are a few counts of this clone. The chain employs TRBV6-5 and TRBJ2-5; D perhaps matches TRBD2 (5 bases). With 7 bases removed from V and 7 bases from J, the gap between germline ends came to 16 bases. This CDR3 region has 13 residues. Germline CDR1 reads MNHEY; CDR2 reads SVGAGI. The CDR3 is CASTTRAEGTQYF. CDR3 DNA: TGTGCCAGCACCACTAGGGCCGAGGGGACCCAGTACTTC.

The genes are TRBV6-5 and TRBJ1-4; D might be TRBD1 (5 bases). The CDR3 runs to 13 residues. Germline CDR1 is MNHEY and CDR2 is SVGAGI. Trimming shortened V by 8 bases and J by 8 bases, and 15 bases separated the two germline ends. The chain's CDR3 is CASWGRGREKLFF. For the CDR3, the DNA is TGTGCCAGCTGGGGGAGGGGAAGAGAAAAACTGTTTTTT.

The chain uses TRBV3-1 (or the pseudogene TRBV3-2) and TRBJ1-4; unclear D gene. Germline-derived CDR1 and CDR2 are LGHDT and YNNKEL (reference sequence). Trimming removed 3 bases at V and 6 bases at J, with 17 bases between. The CDR3 loop spans 16 amino acids. The CDR3 loop reads CASSHRGRVSDEKLFF. CDR3 in DNA: TGTGCCAGCAGCCACCGGGGTCGGGTGAGTGATGAAAAACTGTTTTTT.

This sequence joins TRBV27 and TRBJ1-4; D uncertain. The ends were cut back, 6 bases at V and 3 bases at J, with 8 bases in the middle. Germline V gives CDR1 MNHEY, CDR2 SMNVEV (reference sequence). CDR3 length: 13 residues. The CDR3 DNA sequence: TGTGCCAGCAGGCCAGGCCCTAATGAAAAACTGTTTTTT. This encodes CASRPGPNEKLFF.

The rearrangement joins TRBV7-7 to TRBJ2-1, with TRBD2 matching 9 bases. The CDR3 loop spans 18 amino acids. Germline CDR1 and CDR2: SSHAT and FNYEAQ (reference sequence). J was trimmed by 0 bases and V by 0 bases; bases with no gene match: 6. The CDR3 reads CASSLAGVAGDSYNEQFF. The CDR3 bases are TGTGCCAGCAGCTTAGCTGGGGTAGCGGGAGACTCCTACAATGAGCAGTTCTTC.

The genes are TRBV19 and TRBJ1-3, with D perhaps TRBD1 (6 bases). V gave up 4 bases and J gave up 6 bases, with 13 bases separating them. The CDR3 sequence is 14 residues long. Germline V gene data show CDR1 as LNHDA and CDR2 as SQIVND (reference sequence). CDR3 loop: CASSKGQLLNTIYF. In DNA, the CDR3 is TGTGCCAGTAGTAAAGGACAGTTACTAAACACCATATATTTT.

The rearrangement uses TRBV30 and TRBJ2-3, with 9 bases identical to TRBD2. There are 15 residues in the CDR3. V gave up 6 bases and J gave up 0 bases; unmatched junction bases: 7. Germline CDR1 is GTSNPN and CDR2 is SVGIG (reference sequence). The CDR3 is CACFSGSPSTDTQYF. For the CDR3, the DNA is TGTGCCTGCTTTAGCGGGAGTCCTAGCACAGATACGCAGTATTTT.

The chain couples TRBV5-4 to TRBJ2-7; tentative D call: TRBD1 (5 bases). Trimming cost V 4 bases and J 5 bases, with 10 bases left between them. The CDR3 spans 12 residues. From germline, CDR1 is SGHNT and CDR2 YYREEE (reference sequence). The CDR3 nucleotides read TGTGCCAGCAGCCCCAGGGTCAACGAGCAGTACTTC. Translated, it gives CASSPRVNEQYF. Combining the CDR3 with reference TRBV5-4 and TRBJ2-7 gives the whole variable domain ETGVTQSPTHLIKTRGQQVTLRCSSQSGHNTVSWYQQALGQGPQFIFQYYREEENGRGNFPPRFSGLQFPNYSSELNVNALELDDSALYLCASSPRVNEQYFGPGTRLTVT.

The rearrangement links TRBV10-3 to TRBJ2-7; TRBD2 aligns across 7 bases. Germline V gene data show CDR1 as ENHRY and CDR2 as SYGVKD. With V trimmed by 2 bases and J by 0 bases, 4 bases remained unmatched. CDR3 length: 15 amino acids. CDR3 nucleotide sequence: TGTGCCATCAGTGAGGGGCTAGCGGTCTCCTACGAGCAGTACTTC. Translating it yields CAISEGLAVSYEQYF.

This clone was counted only a few times. CDR3: CATSERERGANYNEQFF. CDR3 sequence (DNA): TGTGCCACCAGTGAAAGAGAACGGGGGGCAAACTACAATGAGCAGTTCTTC. The chain has TRBV24-1 and TRBJ2-1; TRBD2 might be the D (7 bases). Looked up from germline, CDR1 is KGHDR and CDR2 is SFDVKD. The V end was cut by 4 bases, the J end by 3 bases, with 18 bases between. The CDR3 length is 17 residues.